This entry describes one T cell receptor (beta chain). Antigen: not known. This CDR3 spans 17 amino acids. Germline-derived CDR1 and CDR2 are MNHEY and SVGEGT. V was pared by 3 bases and J by 0 bases, with 18 bases between. The sample is drawn from a study of T-cell reconstitution after alpha-beta-depleted transplantation in children. Study findings and constraints: The origin of alpha-beta T cells about two months after transplant was reportedly several hundred expanded graft clones. Recipient T cells and thymic progenitors that survived were the source of the high TCRbeta diversity seen at day 60 in some patients. After one year, T-cell counts and TCRbeta diversity mostly came from new T cells.

Unique molecular identifiers tagged the TCRbeta library. TCRdb analysed the PCR reads with MiXCR anew, one entry per CDR3 protein. The repertoire consists of 70,000 to 95,000 distinct CDR3 sequences, with approximately 18% occurring once and the leading ten covering approximately 55%. The specimen was PBMCs, mostly from graft donor cells, collected 360 days after TCRalphabeta/CD19-depleted stem cell transplant. The TCR was taken from a male patient between 2 and 15 years old who had a stem cell transplant for acute lymphoblastic leukemia, so the T cells may come from the graft donor. The rearrangement uses TRBV6-2 or TRBV6-3 and TRBJ2-7; possibly TRBD2 for D (5 bases). Here the CDR3 DNA reads TGTGCCAGCAGTTATTGGGAAGGCGGGTGGAGCTCCTACGAGCAGTACTTC. Residues: CASSYWEGGWSSYEQYF.